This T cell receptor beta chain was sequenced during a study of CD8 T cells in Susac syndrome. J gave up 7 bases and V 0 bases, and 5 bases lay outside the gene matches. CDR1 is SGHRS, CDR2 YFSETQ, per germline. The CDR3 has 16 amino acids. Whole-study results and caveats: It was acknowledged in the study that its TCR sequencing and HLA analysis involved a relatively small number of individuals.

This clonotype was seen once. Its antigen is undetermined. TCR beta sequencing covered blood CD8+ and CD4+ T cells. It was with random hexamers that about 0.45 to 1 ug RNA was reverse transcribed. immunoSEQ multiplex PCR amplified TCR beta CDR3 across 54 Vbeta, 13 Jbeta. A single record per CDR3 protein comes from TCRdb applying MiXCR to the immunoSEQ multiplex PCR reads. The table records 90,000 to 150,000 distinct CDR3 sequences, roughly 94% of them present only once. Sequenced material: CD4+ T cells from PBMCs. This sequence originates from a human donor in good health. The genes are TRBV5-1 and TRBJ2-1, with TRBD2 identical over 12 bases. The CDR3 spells CASSLGTTSGRNEQFF. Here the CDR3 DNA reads TGCGCCAGCAGCTTGGGCACCACTAGCGGGAGGAATGAGCAGTTCTTC.